These 5 T cell receptor beta chains were sequenced from one sample in a study of spatial heterogeneity in lung cancer. Study outcomes and limitations: Tumor mutation counts were tracked by expanded intratumoral alpha and beta TCR counts.

TCRdb reanalysed the 5' RACE reads using MiXCR and keeps one entry per CDR3 protein. The data hold around 4,400 distinct CDR3 sequences, with approximately 8.3% observed a single time. Time point indicated: sample taken at primary tumor resection. These TCRs' antigens remain unknown. This specimen consisted of lung tumor tissue, obtained at surgery. These receptors were taken from a male donor with early-stage non-small cell lung cancer.

This clonotype is medium-sized within its sample. The rearrangement uses TRBV3-1 and TRBJ1-1; a weak D match, TRBD1 (5 bases). This CDR3 spans 15 amino acids. The V end was cut by 4 bases, the J end by 3 bases, with 15 bases between. The germline CDR1 and CDR2 sequences are LGHDT and YNNKEL (reference sequence). The DNA for the CDR3 is TGTGCCAGCAGCCCAAGCTTTGGAGGGGACACTGAAGCTTTCTTT. Protein product: CASSPSFGGDTEAFF. Together with reference TRBV3-1 and TRBJ1-1, the CDR3 gives the full variable domain: DTAVSQTPKYLVTQMGNDKSIKCEQNLGHDTMYWYKQDSKKFLKIMFSYNNKELIINETVPNRFSPKSPDKAHLNLHINSLELGDSAVYFCASSPSFGGDTEAFFGQGTRLTVV.

This clonotype is medium-sized in the sample. V is TRBV6-6 and J is TRBJ2-3, with 8 bases matching TRBD2. The CDR3 spans 16 residues. Trimming removed 5 bases from V and 2 bases from J; junction bases left unmatched: 9. The V gene's germline CDR1 is MNHNY and CDR2 SVGAGI (reference sequence). Here the CDR3 reads CASSGPSGPHTDTQYF. The CDR3 nucleotides are TGTGCCAGCAGTGGGCCTAGCGGGCCACACACAGATACGCAGTATTTT.

This clonotype was counted many times. The gene calls are TRBV5-4 and TRBJ1-1; D may be TRBD1 (5 bases). Germline CDR1 reads SGHNT; CDR2 reads YYREEE (reference sequence). Trimming took off 3 bases at V and 2 bases at J, with 8 bases between the two ends. This CDR3 has 13 amino acids. The chain's CDR3 is CASSSGINTEAFF. The CDR3 DNA is TGTGCCAGCAGCTCAGGGATTAACACTGAAGCTTTCTTT.

This clonotype is deemed medium-sized. One end of the junction varies from germline; a read error may be responsible. This chain connects TRBV7-9 to TRBJ2-1; TRBD2 aligns across 9 bases. Germline V gene data show CDR1 as SEHNR and CDR2 as FQNEAQ (reference sequence). The CDR3 runs to 17 residues. Here the CDR3 DNA reads TGTGCCAGCAGCTTAGGGGGGGCTAGCGGGGACCCCAATGAGCAGCTCTTC. This gives the protein CASSLGGASGDPNEQLF.

Comment on this clonotype: At one end, the junction sequence differs from germline, possibly due to a read error. The gene calls are TRBV7-3 and TRBJ1-6; D gene ambiguous. Germline V gives CDR1 SGHTA, CDR2 FQGTGA. CDR3 size: 17 residues. The CDR3 reads CASSLGPLSSYKSPLHF. In DNA, the CDR3 is TGTGCCAGCAGCCTAGGACCGCTTAGCTCCTATAAATCACCCCTCCACTTT.